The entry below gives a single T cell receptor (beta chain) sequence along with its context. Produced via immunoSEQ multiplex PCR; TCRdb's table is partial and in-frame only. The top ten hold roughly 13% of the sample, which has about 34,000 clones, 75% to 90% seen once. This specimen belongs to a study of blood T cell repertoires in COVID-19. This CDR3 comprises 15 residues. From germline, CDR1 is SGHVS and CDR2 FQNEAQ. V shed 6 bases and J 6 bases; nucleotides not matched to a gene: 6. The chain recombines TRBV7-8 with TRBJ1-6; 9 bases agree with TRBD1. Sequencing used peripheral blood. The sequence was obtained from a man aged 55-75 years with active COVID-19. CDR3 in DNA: TGTGCCAGCAGGGGCGGGGACAGGGCTAATTCACCCCTCCACTTT. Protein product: CASRGGDRANSPLHF. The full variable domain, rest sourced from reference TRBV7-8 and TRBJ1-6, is GAGVSQSPRYKVAKRGQDVALRCDPISGHVSLFWYQQALGQGPEFLTYFQNEAQLDKSGLPSDRFFAERPEGSVSTLKIQRTQQEDSAVYLCASRGGDRANSPLHFGNGTRLTVT.